This T cell receptor (beta chain) was found in a study of T-cell reconstitution after alpha-beta-depleted transplantation in children. As it was prepared, the TCRbeta library received unique molecular identifiers. Each CDR3 protein gets one entry after TCRdb re-called the PCR reads with MiXCR. The repertoire has fewer than 250,000 distinct CDR3 sequences, more than 15% of them found once; the top ten carry around 45%. Germline V gives CDR1 SEHNR, CDR2 FQNEAQ (reference sequence). Trimming removed 6 bases from V and 4 bases from J; junction bases left unmatched: 6. The CDR3 is made up of 14 amino acids.

Sequencing was performed on PBMCs, mostly from graft donor cells, taken 360 days after TCRalphabeta/CD19-depleted stem cell transplant. The chain has TRBV7-9 and TRBJ1-5; 7 bases align to TRBD1. The receptor was derived from a male patient between 2 and 15 years old who had a stem cell transplant for acute lymphoblastic leukemia, so the T cells may come from the graft donor. The CDR3 region has the DNA TGTGCCAGCAGTATACAGGGGCGGAATCAGCCCCAGCATTTT. This codes for CASSIQGRNQPQHF.